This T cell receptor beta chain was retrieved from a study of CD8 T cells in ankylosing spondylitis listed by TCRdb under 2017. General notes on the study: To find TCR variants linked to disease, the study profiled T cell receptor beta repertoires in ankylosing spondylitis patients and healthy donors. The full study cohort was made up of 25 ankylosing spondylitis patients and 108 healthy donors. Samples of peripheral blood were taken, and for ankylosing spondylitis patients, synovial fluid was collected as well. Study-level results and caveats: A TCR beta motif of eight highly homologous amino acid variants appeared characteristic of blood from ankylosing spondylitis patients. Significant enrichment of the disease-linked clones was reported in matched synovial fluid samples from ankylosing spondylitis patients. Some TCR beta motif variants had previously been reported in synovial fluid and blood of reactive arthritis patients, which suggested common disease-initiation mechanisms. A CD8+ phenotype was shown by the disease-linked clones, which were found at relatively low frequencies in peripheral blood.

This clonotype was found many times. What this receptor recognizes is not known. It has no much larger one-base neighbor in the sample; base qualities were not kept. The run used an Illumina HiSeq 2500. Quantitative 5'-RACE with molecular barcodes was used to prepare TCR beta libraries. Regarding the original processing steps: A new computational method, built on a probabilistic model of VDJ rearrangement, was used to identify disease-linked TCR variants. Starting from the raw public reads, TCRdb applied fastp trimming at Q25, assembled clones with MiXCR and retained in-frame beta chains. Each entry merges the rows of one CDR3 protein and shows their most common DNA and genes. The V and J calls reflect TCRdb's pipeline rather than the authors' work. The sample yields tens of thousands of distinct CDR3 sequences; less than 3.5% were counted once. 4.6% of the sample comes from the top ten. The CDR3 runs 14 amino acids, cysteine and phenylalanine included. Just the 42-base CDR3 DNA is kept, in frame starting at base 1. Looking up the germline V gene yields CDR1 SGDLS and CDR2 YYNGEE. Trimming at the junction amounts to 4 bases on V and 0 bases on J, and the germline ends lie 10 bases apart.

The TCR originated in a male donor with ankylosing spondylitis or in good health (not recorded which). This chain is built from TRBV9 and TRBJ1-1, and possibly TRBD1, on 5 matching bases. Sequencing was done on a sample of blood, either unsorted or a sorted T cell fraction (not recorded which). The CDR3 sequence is CASSSGAMNTEAFF. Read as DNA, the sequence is TGTGCCAGCAGCTCTGGGGCGATGAACACTGAAGCTTTCTTT. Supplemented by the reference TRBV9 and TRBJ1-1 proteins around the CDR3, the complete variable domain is DSGVTQTPKHLITATGQRVTLRCSPRSGDLSVYWYQQSLDQGLQFLIQYYNGEERAKGNILERFSAQQFPDLHSELNLSSLELGDSALYFCASSSGAMNTEAFFGQGTRLTVV.